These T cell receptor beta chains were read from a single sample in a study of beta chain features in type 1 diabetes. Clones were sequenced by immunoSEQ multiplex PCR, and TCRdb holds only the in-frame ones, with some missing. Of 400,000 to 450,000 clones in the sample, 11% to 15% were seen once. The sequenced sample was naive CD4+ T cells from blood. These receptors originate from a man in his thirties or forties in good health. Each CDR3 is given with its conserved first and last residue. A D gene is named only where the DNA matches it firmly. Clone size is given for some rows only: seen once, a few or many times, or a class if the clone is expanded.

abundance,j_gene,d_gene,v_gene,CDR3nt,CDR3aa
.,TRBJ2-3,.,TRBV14,TGTGCCAGCAGCCAAGGGACCCTCCGCCGAAATACGCAGTATTTT,CASSQGTLRRNTQYF
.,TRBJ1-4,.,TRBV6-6,TGTGCCAGCAGTCAGCCTAGGAGCGCTGAAAAACTGTTTTTT,CASSQPRSAEKLFF
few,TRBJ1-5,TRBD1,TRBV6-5,TGTGCCAGCAGCCGGGACAGGGATCAGCCCCAGCATTTT,CASSRDRDQPQHF
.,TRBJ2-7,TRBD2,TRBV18,TGTGCCAGCTCACCACGGGCTAGCGGGGCTGAGCAGTACTTC,CASSPRASGAEQYF
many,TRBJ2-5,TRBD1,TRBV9,TGTGCCAGCAGCGGGGGGACAGCTGTACTGGAGACCCAGTACTTC,CASSGGTAVLETQYF
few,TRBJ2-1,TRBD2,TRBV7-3,TGTGCCAGCAGCTTAACAGGGACTAGCGTCGATGAGCAGTTCTTC,CASSLTGTSVDEQFF
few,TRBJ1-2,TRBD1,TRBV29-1,TGCAGCATTGTCCAAGGGACAGTTGGCTACACCTTC,CSIVQGTVGYTF
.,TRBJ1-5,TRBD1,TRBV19,TGTGCCAGTAGTCGGACAGGGGTTCAGCCCCAGCATTTT,CASSRTGVQPQHF
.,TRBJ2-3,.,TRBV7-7,TGTGCTAGCAGCTTAGTACCTTTTTTCCCGGATACGCAGTATTTT,CASSLVPFFPDTQYF
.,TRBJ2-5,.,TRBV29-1,TGCAGCGTTGATTATTTGTTGACAGAGACCCAGTACTTC,CSVDYLLTETQYF
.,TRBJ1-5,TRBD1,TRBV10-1,TGCGCCCGAGCGACAGGGAAGGGGAGCAATCAGCCCCAGCATTTT,CARATGKGSNQPQHF
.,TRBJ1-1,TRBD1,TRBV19,TGTGCCAGTAGTATGTGGGACAGGGATAAAGCTTTCTTT,CASSMWDRDKAFF
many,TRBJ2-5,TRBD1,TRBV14,TGTGCCAGCAGCCACCGACAGGGGAACAGAGAGACCCAGTACTTC,CASSHRQGNRETQYF